The present entry profiles one T cell receptor beta chain with its context. This clonotype was observed many times. The antigen it recognizes is unknown. Nothing much larger sits one base from this clone, and base qualities are not available. Graves' hyperthyroidism was defined as stable when no progression to ophthalmopathy occurred over 18 months of follow-up. Hyperthyroidism patients were aged 18 to 65 years and newly diagnosed, with disease duration of less than 2 months. Patients with uncontrolled infections, other autoimmune diseases, pregnancy or lactation were excluded. Diagnoses relied on clinical symptoms, serum thyroxine and TRAb, thyroid ultrasound and orbital computed tomography. PBMCs were separated from under 11 ml of fresh peripheral blood using Ficoll-Paque density gradient centrifugation. Total RNA was extracted with Trizol reagent, and quality was checked on an Agilent 2100 Bioanalyzer.

The sample originates from a study of T cells in Graves' hyperthyroidism and ophthalmopathy (dated by TCRdb to 2018 to 2020). At the level of the whole study: Peripheral blood samples were taken at initial diagnosis, before any treatment was given. To identify distinguishing TCR V-J signatures, a discovery cohort of some 100 patients was used, comprising roughly 45 with Graves' ophthalmopathy and under 60 with stable Graves' hyperthyroidism. Whether ophthalmopathy could be predicted prospectively was tested in an independent validation cohort made up of approximately 19 hyperthyroidism patients plus 17 patients who later progressed to ophthalmopathy. The paper reports TCR Vbeta CDR3 sequencing of roughly 140 peripheral blood samples: around 45 ophthalmopathy, about 75 hyperthyroidism and roughly 17 progressor patients. After blood sampling, hyperthyroidism patients were treated with methimazole at a starting dose of 30 mg daily, and ophthalmopathy patients were treated with high-dose intravenous methylprednisolone. For training and testing, the 80 to 100 patients in the discovery cohort were randomly divided in a 7:3 ratio. In about 6 Graves' hyperthyroidism patients, the study also compared T-cell repertoires from thyroid tissue with T-cell repertoires from blood.

Amplification of TCR beta CDR3 regions was carried out from RNA transcripts. For the first round of RT-PCR on the TCR CDR3, the HTBI primer set was used together with the Qiagen OneStep RT-PCR kit. A second multiplex PCR round built the libraries, followed by size selection and purification. The libraries were sequenced on an Illumina HiSeq2000 using paired-end 100 bp reads. Per the authors' processing: SOAPnuke was used to process the raw data, removing reads that contained adapters or uncalled bases, had a mean Phred below 15, or lacked an exact match to the constant primer or identifier. High-quality paired reads were merged using COPE v1.2.5, and each unique nucleotide sequence was defined as a clonotype. MiTCR v1.1 was used to align clonotypes to the IMGT TRBV, TRBD and TRBJ reference segments. The analysis was restricted to V-J combinations with a frequency above 0.0001, which together covered just over 99% of the repertoires. The TCS score was defined as the ratio of F50 (clonal expansion) to E x V (chaos), calculated using BLOSUM62-based TCRdist between CDR3 peptides within each V-J. Welch's t-statistics and random forest reduced 500 to 650 V-J features to 13, which were used in a naive Bayes classifier (R e1071). Clones were called with MiXCR by TCRdb after fastp trimmed the public reads at Q25, and only in-frame beta chains were retained. Rows are combined by CDR3 protein, so each entry shows the most common genes and DNA. The V and J calls reflect TCRdb's pipeline rather than the authors' work. The sample yields around 300,000 distinct CDR3 sequences; roughly 15% were counted once. The ten biggest clones cover 7.9% of the sample.

Broad study findings and their caveats: In validation, the model predicted progression to ophthalmopathy a median of around six months before onset, with about 71% sensitivity and about 72% specificity. No statistical method was used to fix the sample size in advance, and group allocation was not hidden from the investigators. Most expanded thyroid clonotypes (frequency above 0.001) were also found in blood, which suggests that blood repertoires may mirror thyroid immune responses. Ophthalmopathy was separated from stable hyperthyroidism by a 13 V-J signature model, with approximately 85% sensitivity and just over 81% specificity obtained in cross-validation and 80%/75% obtained in testing.

The origin of this receptor is a woman aged 40 to 50 with Graves' hyperthyroidism. Sample: blood.

The CDR3: CASSDRDGDYNEQFF. At the DNA level, the sequence is TGTGCCAGCAGTGACCGGGACGGGGACTACAATGAGCAGTTCTTC. The sequence links TRBV6-1 to TRBJ2-1, with a tentative D call of TRBD1 or TRBD2, each matching 5 bases. V lost 3 bases and J lost 3 bases; the stretch between them is 12 bases long. The CDR3 contains 15 residues, cysteine and phenylalanine counted. Just the 45-base CDR3 DNA is kept, in frame starting at base 1. Via the germline V gene, CDR1 is MNHNS and CDR2 SASEGT.